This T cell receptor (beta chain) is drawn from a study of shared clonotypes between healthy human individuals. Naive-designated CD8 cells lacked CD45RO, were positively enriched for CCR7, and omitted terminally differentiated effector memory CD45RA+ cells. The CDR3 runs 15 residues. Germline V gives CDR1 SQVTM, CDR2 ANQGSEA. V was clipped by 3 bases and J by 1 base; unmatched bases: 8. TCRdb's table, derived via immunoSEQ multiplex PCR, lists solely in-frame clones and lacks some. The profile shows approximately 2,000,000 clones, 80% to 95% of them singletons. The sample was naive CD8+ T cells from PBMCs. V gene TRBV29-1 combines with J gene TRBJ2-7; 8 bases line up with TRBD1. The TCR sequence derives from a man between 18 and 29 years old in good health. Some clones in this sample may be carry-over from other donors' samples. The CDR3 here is CSVEFSRGRSYEQYF. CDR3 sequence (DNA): TGCAGCGTTGAGTTCAGCAGGGGGCGATCCTACGAGCAGTACTTC.